Below are 15 T cell receptor beta chains sequenced from a single sample in a study of T cell clonality in common variable immunodeficiency. Sequencing was performed with immunoSEQ multiplex PCR; in TCRdb, only in-frame clones are kept and a portion is missing. This repertoire lists some 30,000 clones without singletons; roughly 4.5% sits in the top ten. Sequenced input: peripheral blood mononuclear cells. Receptors were obtained from a person aged 18 to 70 in good health.

As regards this clone: The read ends 3 residues shy of where the CDR3 ends; the end is completed using the germline J gene. This rearrangement joins TRBV5-6 to TRBJ1-4; D gene ambiguous. V lost 0 bases and J 8 bases, leaving 8 bases between the germline ends. Germline assignment: CDR1 SGHDT and CDR2 YYEEEE. This CDR3 is 13 amino acids long. Here the CDR3 reads CASSLDSREKLFF. CDR3 bases read: TGTGCCAGCAGCTTGGACAGTAGGGAAAAA.

This clone has at least ten counts. The read ends 3 residues early relative to the CDR3; the germline J gene fills the gap. The chain is built from TRBV30 and TRBJ1-1; D is unresolved. V was shortened by 1 base and J by 0 bases, with 12 bases between the two germline ends. This CDR3 contains 15 residues. Per germline, CDR1 GTSNPN and CDR2 SVGIG (reference sequence). CDR3 sequence: CAWSDPQSMNTEAFF. Partial CDR3 DNA: TGTGCCTGGAGTGACCCACAGAGCATGAACACTGAA.

This clone was recorded many times. The CDR3 bases that were read are TGCGCCAGCAGCTTGACAGGAGACTCGTTCTATGGC. Translating gives CASSLTGDSFYG. The whole CDR3 sequence is CASSLTGDSFYGYTF. This chain joins TRBV5-1 and TRBJ1-2; TRBD1 is a possible D gene (5 bases). Read sequence stops 3 residues before the CDR3 end, and the germline J gene provides the missing end. Trimming pared 1 base from V and 4 bases from J, leaving 14 bases between. CDR1 SGHRS and CDR2 YFSETQ come from the germline V gene. The CDR3 has 15 residues.

This clone was found many times. Read coverage stops 3 residues before the CDR3 terminus; the germline J gene supplies the remainder. The V gene is TRBV10-3, the J gene TRBJ1-1, with D unresolved. The V end was cut by 0 bases, the J end by 0 bases, with 5 bases between. Germline CDR1 ENHRY, CDR2 SYGVKD. This CDR3 is 14 amino acids long. The part of the CDR3 DNA that was read is TGTGCCATCAGTGAGTCGAGGCTGAACACTGAA. It translates to CAISESRLNTE. The entire CDR3 sequence reads CAISESRLNTEAFF.

This clone was observed many times. The CDR3 is cut off 3 residues early in the read; its end comes from the germline J gene. The chain recombines TRBV2 with TRBJ2-7, with 11 bases matching TRBD2. This CDR3 spans 17 amino acids. Losses at the gene ends were 5 bases for V and 4 bases for J; bases not matched to a gene: 13. CDR1 and CDR2 from the germline V gene are SNHLY and FYNNEI. The CDR3 here is CASSQNPTSGITYEQYF. The covered CDR3 bases are TGTGCCAGCAGTCAAAATCCGACTAGCGGGATAACGTACGAG.

This clone was seen more than once but under ten times. The CDR3 end is not reached by the read, which stops 3 residues before it; the germline J gene fills it in. This chain uses TRBV7-2 with TRBJ1-2; D is perhaps TRBD1 (6 bases). Germline V CDR1 and CDR2: SGHTA, FQGNSA. CDR3 length equals 12 residues. The CDR3 DNA, read in part, is TGTGCCAGCCGCCGGGACACCAACGAC. This translates into CASRRDTND. The whole CDR3 protein is CASRRDTNDYTF.

This clone was seen many times. The sequenced fragment ends 3 residues before the CDR3 boundary, so the rest is inferred from the germline J gene. J is TRBJ2-7 and V is TRBV7-9; the D gene is possibly TRBD1 (5 bases). V was pared by 11 bases and J by 2 bases, with 16 bases between. CDR1 SEHNR and CDR2 FQNEAQ come from the germline V gene (reference sequence). CDR3 size: 13 residues. The CDR3 bases that were read are TGTGCCTCCTCGGACACGCCAGCCTACGAG. This gives the protein CASSDTPAYE. The full CDR3 reads CASSDTPAYEQYF.

Of note for this clone: Coverage ceases 3 residues before the CDR3 finishes, and the germline J gene fills in the end. The rearrangement uses TRBV18 and TRBJ1-4; weak D call: TRBD1 (5 bases). The CDR3 consists of 16 residues. The germline V gene has CDR1 KGHSH and CDR2 LQKENI. The CDR3 bases that were read are TGTGCCAGCTCACCTTACAGGCACTCTGGGGCCAACGTA. Its protein product is CASSPYRHSGANV. The whole CDR3 sequence reads CASSPYRHSGANVLFF. The whole variable domain, remainder taken from reference TRBV18 and TRBJ1-4, is NAGVMQNPRHLVRRRGQEARLRCSPMKGHSHVYWYRQLPEEGLKFMVYLQKENIIDESGMPKERFSAEFPKEGPSILRIQQVVRGDSAAYFCASSPYRHSGANVLFFGSGTQLSVL.

This clone occurred many times. The sequence runs out 3 residues before the end of the CDR3; the remainder is reconstructed from the germline J gene. The rearrangement joins TRBV18 to TRBJ2-5, with 12 bases that match TRBD2. Germline V lookup: CDR1 KGHSH, CDR2 LQKENI. CDR3 length equals 15 residues. Trimming took 3 bases from V and 4 from J; bases not matched to a gene: 3. The CDR3 spells CASSPAGLAGETQYF. The DNA read from the CDR3 is TGTGCCAGCTCACCCGCGGGACTAGCGGGAGAGACC.

In this sample, this clone turned up many times. The CDR3 end lies 3 residues beyond the end of the read and is filled in from the germline J gene. The gene calls are TRBV2 and TRBJ2-1; TRBD2 aligns across 14 bases. Trimming took 7 bases from V and 9 from J; bases not matched to a gene: 17. The CDR3 totals 18 residues. Germline V gives CDR1 SNHLY, CDR2 FYNNEI. CDR3 residues: CASKSGLAGGHLAREQFF. The part of the CDR3 DNA that was read is TGTGCCAGCAAATCAGGACTAGCGGGAGGTCATCTCGCTCGTGAG.

Many counts were recorded for this clone. The observed sequence ends 3 residues before the CDR3 terminus, with the missing tail filled in from the germline J gene. This chain connects TRBV5-4 to TRBJ2-1; a possible D gene is TRBD1 (7 bases). The CDR3 has 16 amino acids. Trimming left V 1 base short and J 0 bases short, with 11 bases between. Germline CDR1 SGHNT, CDR2 YYREEE (reference sequence). CDR3 DNA, as far as it was read: TGTGCCAGCAGCTTGTCAGGGGGGAGCTCCTACAATGAG. It translates to CASSLSGGSSYNE. The whole CDR3 is CASSLSGGSSYNEQFF.

The sample holds many counts of this clone. Read data end 3 residues before the CDR3 end; the end is taken from the germline J gene. The rearrangement joins TRBV7-9 to TRBJ1-3, with D possibly matching TRBD1 (6 bases). V lost 10 bases and J lost 2, with 12 bases in between. The CDR3 consists of 13 residues. Germline V lookup: CDR1 SEHNR, CDR2 FQNEAQ (reference sequence). This CDR3 reads CAILWGPGNTIYF. CDR3 DNA, as far as it was read: TGTGCCATTCTATGGGGGCCTGGAAACACC.

The CDR3 region is CASSSGVGDEQFF. CDR3 bases read: TGTGCCAGCAGCTCAGGGGTTGGTGATGAG. The chain has TRBV7-3 and TRBJ2-1; perhaps TRBD1 as D (6 bases). The missing CDR3 end, 3 residues past where the read stops, is filled in from the germline J gene. This CDR3 spans 13 amino acids. Germline lookup yields CDR1 SGHTA and CDR2 FQGTGA. V lost 4 bases and J lost 8, with 12 bases in between.

The table lists this clone with many counts. The CDR3 end is not reached by the read, which stops 3 residues before it; the germline J gene fills it in. The V and J genes are TRBV19 and TRBJ2-7; 12 bases are shared with TRBD2. V shed 5 bases, J shed 4 bases, and the junction held 3 bases outside the gene matches. This CDR3 region has 14 residues. Germline assignment: CDR1 LNHDA and CDR2 SQIVND (reference sequence). The CDR3 reads CASSGGLAGYEQYF. The covered CDR3 bases are TGTGCCAGTAGTGGGGGACTAGCGGGTTACGAG.

This clone appeared many times. With the read ending 3 residues before the CDR3 end, the germline J gene is used to fill in that end. This sequence joins TRBV18 and TRBJ2-7, with D possibly being TRBD2 (6 bases). V was shortened by 8 bases and J by 2 bases, with 13 bases between the two germline ends. Per germline, CDR1 KGHSH and CDR2 LQKENI. This CDR3 has 13 residues. The CDR3 bases that were read are TGTGCCAGCGCCCGGGACTCTACCTACGAG. It specifies CASARDSTYE. The full CDR3 reads CASARDSTYEQYF.